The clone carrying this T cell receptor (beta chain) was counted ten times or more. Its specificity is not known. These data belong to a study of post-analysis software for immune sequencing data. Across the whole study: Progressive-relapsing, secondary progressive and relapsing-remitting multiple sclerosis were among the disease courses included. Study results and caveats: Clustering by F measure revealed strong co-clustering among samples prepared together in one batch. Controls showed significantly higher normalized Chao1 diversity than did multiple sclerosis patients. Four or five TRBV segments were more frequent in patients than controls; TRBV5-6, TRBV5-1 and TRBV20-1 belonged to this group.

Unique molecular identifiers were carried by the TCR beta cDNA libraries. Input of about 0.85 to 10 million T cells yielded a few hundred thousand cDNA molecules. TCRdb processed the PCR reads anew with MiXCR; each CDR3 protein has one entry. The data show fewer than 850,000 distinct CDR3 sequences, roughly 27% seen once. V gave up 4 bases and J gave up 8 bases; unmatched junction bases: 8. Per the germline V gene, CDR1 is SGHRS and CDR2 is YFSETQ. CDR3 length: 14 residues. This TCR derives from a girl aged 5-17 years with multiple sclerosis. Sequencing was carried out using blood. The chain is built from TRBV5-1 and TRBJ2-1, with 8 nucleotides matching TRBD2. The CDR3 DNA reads TGCGCCAGCAGCGTCGGACTAGCTGTTGATGAGCAGTTCTTC. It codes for CASSVGLAVDEQFF.